This T cell receptor (beta chain) was sequenced during a study of cytomegalovirus exposure and HLA in healthy donors. The CDR3 contains 11 residues. The V and J ends lost 7 bases and 8 bases respectively, with 11 bases between them. CDR1 is SNHLY, CDR2 FYNNEI, per germline. Generated by immunoSEQ multiplex PCR, the TCRdb table keeps only in-frame clones and is missing some. The profile shows fewer than 150,000 clones, just over 85% of them singletons. The rearrangement uses TRBV2 and TRBJ1-2, with a possible D match to TRBD1 (5 bases). Sequencing was carried out using PBMCs. This clonotype was obtained from a woman aged 18-29 years in good health and CMV-seropositive. CDR3 amino acids: CASNQGGGYTF. The CDR3 DNA reads TGTGCCAGCAACCAGGGTGGGGGCTACACCTTC.